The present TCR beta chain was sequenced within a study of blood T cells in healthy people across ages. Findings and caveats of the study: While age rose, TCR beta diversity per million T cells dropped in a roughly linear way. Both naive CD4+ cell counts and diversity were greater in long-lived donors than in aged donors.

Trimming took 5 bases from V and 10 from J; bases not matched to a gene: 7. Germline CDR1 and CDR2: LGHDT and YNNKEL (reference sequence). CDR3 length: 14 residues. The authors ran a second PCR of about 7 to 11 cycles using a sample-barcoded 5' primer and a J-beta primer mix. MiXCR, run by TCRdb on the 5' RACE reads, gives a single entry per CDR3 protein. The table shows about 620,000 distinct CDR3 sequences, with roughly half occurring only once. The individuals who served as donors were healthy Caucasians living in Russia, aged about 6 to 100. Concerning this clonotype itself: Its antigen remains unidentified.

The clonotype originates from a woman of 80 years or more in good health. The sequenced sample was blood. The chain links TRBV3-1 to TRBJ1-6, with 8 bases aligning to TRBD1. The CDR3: CASSNWDRRSPLHF. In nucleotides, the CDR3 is TGTGCCAGCAGCAACTGGGACAGGAGGTCACCCCTCCACTTT.